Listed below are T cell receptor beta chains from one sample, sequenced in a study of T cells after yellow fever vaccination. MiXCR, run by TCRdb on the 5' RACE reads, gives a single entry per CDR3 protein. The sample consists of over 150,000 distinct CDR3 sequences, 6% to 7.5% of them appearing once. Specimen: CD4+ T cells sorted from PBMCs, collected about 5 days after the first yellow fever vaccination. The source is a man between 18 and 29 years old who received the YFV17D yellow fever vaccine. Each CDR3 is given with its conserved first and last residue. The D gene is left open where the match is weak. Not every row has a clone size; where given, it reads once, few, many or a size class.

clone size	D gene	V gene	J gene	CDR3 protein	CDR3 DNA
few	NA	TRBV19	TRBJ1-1	CASSIYGKQGEAFF	TGTGCCAGTAGTATATACGGGAAACAAGGTGAAGCTTTCTTT
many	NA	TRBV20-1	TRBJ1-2	CSARPGSINYGYTF	TGCAGTGCCCGCCCGGGTTCCATCAACTATGGCTACACCTTC
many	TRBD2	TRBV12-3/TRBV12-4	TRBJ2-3	CASVAGGTDTQYF	TGTGCCAGCGTAGCGGGGGGCACAGATACGCAGTATTTT
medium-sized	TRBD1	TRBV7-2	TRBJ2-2	CASSLVGGANTGELFF	TGTGCCAGCAGCTTAGTAGGGGGCGCGAACACCGGGGAGCTGTTTTTT
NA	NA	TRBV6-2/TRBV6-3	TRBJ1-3	CASSYSTGPNAGNTIYF	TGTGCCAGCAGTTATTCCACGGGACCGAACGCTGGAAACACCATATATTTT
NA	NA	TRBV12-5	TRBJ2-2	CASGLVRLGAAGELFF	TGTGCTAGTGGTTTGGTACGGCTGGGGGCGGCCGGGGAGCTGTTTTTT
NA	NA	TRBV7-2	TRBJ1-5	CASSSSSVAGNQPQHF	TGTGCCAGCAGCTCCAGTAGTGTAGCGGGCAATCAGCCCCAGCATTTT
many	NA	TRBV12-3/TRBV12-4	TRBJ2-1	CASSFGQEGEQFF	TGTGCCAGCAGTTTTGGTCAGGAGGGTGAGCAGTTCTTC
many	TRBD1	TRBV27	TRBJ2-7	CASSGDRDEQYF	TGTGCCAGCAGTGGGGACAGGGACGAGCAGTACTTC
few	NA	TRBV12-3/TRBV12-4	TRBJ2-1	CASSGTPYNEQFF	TGTGCCAGCAGTGGGACGCCGTACAATGAGCAGTTCTTC
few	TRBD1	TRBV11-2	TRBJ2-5	CASSPWAYRGETQYF	TGTGCCAGCAGCCCCTGGGCCTACAGGGGAGAGACCCAGTACTTC
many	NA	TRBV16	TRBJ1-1	CASSQASGLGAFF	TGTGCCAGCAGCCAAGCTTCGGGGTTAGGGGCTTTCTTT
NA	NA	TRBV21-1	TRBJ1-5	CASGKIGPQHF	TGTGCCAGCGGAAAAATTGGGCCCCAGCATTTT
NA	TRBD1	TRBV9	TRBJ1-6	CASSNWGQGSYNSPLHF	TGTGCCAGCAGCAACTGGGGACAGGGCTCCTATAATTCACCCCTCCACTTT
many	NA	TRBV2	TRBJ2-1	CASSVVYEQFF	TGTGCCAGCAGTGTGGTCTATGAGCAGTTCTTC
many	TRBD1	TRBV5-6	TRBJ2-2	CASSFRRGHGGELFF	TGTGCCAGCAGCTTTCGCAGGGGGCATGGCGGGGAGCTGTTTTTT
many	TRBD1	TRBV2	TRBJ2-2	CASSPGTGGHTGELFF	TGTGCCAGCAGCCCCGGGACAGGGGGCCACACCGGGGAGCTGTTTTTT
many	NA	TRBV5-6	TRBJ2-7	CASSWGTSGAYEQYF	TGTGCCAGCAGCTGGGGGACGTCGGGAGCCTACGAGCAGTACTTC
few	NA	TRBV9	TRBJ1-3	CASSPYERPRRTIYF	TGTGCCAGCAGCCCCTATGAGCGGCCCCGACGCACCATATATTTT
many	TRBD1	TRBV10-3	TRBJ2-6	CAISSRQGDVLTF	TGTGCCATCAGTAGTAGACAGGGCGACGTCCTGACTTTC
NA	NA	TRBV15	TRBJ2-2	CATSRATWGAGELFF	TGTGCCACCAGCAGAGCGACATGGGGGGCCGGGGAGCTGTTTTTT
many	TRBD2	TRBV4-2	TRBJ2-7	CASSQDLGGGTYEQYF	TGTGCCAGCAGCCAAGATCTGGGCGGGGGGACTTACGAGCAGTACTTC
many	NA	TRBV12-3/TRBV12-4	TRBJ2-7	CASSISQGTYEQYF	TGTGCCAGCAGCATTTCCCAGGGGACCTACGAGCAGTACTTC
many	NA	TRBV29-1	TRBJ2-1	CSVLPGTINEQFF	TGCAGCGTTTTGCCAGGGACAATCAATGAGCAGTTCTTC
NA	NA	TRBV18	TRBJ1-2	CASSNGHGAGGYTF	TGTGCCAGCTCCAACGGCCACGGGGCGGGTGGCTACACCTTC
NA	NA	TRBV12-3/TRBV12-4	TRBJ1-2	CASTFGGFNYGYTF	TGTGCCAGCACCTTCGGGGGTTTCAACTATGGCTACACCTTC
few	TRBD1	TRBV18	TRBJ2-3	CASSLGQAGDTQYF	TGTGCCAGCTCACTCGGACAGGCGGGAGATACGCAGTATTTT
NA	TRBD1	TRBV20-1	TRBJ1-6	CSARDLGQGGWSYNSPLHF	TGCAGTGCTAGAGATCTGGGACAGGGTGGGTGGTCCTATAATTCACCCCTCCACTTT
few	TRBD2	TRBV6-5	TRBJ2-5	CASSLQTSGQETQYF	TGTGCCAGCAGTCTACAGACTAGCGGACAAGAGACCCAGTACTTC
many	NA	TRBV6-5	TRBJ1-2	CASSFDRSYGYTF	TGTGCCAGCAGTTTTGACAGGAGTTATGGCTACACCTTC
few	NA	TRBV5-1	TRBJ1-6	CASSLTGAGYSPLHF	TGCGCCAGCAGCTTGACGGGGGCAGGGTATTCACCCCTCCACTTT
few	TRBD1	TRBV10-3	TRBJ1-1	CAIDRGGGQTEAFF	TGTGCCATCGACAGGGGTGGGGGGCAGACTGAAGCTTTCTTT
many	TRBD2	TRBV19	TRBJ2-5	CASSISGLAGETQYF	TGTGCCAGTAGTATTTCGGGACTAGCGGGGGAGACCCAGTACTTC
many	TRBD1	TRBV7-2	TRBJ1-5	CASSLNPPGGGQPQHF	TGTGCCAGCAGCTTGAACCCCCCAGGGGGCGGGCAGCCCCAGCATTTT
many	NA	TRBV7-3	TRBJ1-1	CASSLGGQEAFF	TGTGCCAGCAGCTTAGGGGGGCAGGAGGCTTTCTTT
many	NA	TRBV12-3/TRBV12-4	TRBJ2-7	CASSPPGHLYEQYF	TGTGCCAGCAGTCCCCCGGGACATCTCTACGAGCAGTACTTC
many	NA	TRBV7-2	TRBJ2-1	CASTNAGAQFF	TGTGCCAGCACGAACGCGGGGGCGCAGTTCTTC
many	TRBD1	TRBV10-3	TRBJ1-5	CAISAGTAEGPQHF	TGTGCCATCAGTGCTGGGACAGCCGAGGGGCCCCAGCATTTT
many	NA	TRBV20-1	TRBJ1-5	CSARPAREDQPQHF	TGCAGTGCTAGACCTGCTAGGGAAGATCAGCCCCAGCATTTT
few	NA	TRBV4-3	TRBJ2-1	CASSQTQGYNEQFF	TGCGCCAGCAGCCAAACACAGGGCTACAATGAGCAGTTCTTC
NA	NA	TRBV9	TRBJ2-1	CASSAPIGLSNEQFF	TGTGCCAGCAGCGCCCCGATTGGACTCTCCAATGAGCAGTTCTTC
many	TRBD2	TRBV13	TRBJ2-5	CASRERGETQYF	TGTGCCAGCAGGGAGCGGGGAGAGACCCAGTACTTC
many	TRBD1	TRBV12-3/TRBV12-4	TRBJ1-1	CASSLRQGAAVTEAFF	TGTGCCAGCAGTTTGAGACAGGGGGCCGCGGTGACTGAAGCTTTCTTT
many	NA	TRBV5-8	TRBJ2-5	CASSLGLETQYF	TGTGCCAGCAGCTTAGGATTAGAGACCCAGTACTTC
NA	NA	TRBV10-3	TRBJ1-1	CAISGHGAAEAFF	TGTGCCATCAGCGGACACGGGGCGGCTGAAGCTTTCTTT
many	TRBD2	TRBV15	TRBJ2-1	CATSRVGGAFNEQFF	TGTGCCACCAGCAGAGTCGGGGGGGCATTCAATGAGCAGTTCTTC
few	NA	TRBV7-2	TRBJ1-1	CASTLLGDTEAFF	TGTGCCAGCACCTTGTTAGGGGACACTGAAGCTTTCTTT
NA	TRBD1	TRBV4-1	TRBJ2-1	CASSQITGDEQFF	TGCGCCAGCAGCCAGATCACAGGGGATGAGCAGTTCTTC
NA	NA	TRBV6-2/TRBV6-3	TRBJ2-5	CASRDPGPATQYF	TGTGCCAGCAGGGACCCGGGACCAGCGACCCAGTACTTC
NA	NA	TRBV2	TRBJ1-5	CASMGQSNQPQHF	TGTGCCAGCATGGGGCAGAGCAATCAGCCCCAGCATTTT
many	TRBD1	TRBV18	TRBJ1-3	CASSGGGLSGNTIYF	TGTGCCAGCTCGGGAGGGGGCCTCTCTGGAAACACCATATATTTT
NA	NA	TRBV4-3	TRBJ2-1	CASSPQPGLQMGDEQFF	TGCGCCAGCAGCCCCCAACCGGGACTCCAGATGGGCGATGAGCAGTTCTTC